This T cell receptor (beta chain) comes out of a study of beta chain features in type 1 diabetes. Study context: Examination of sorted cells across all samples involved approximately 100,000,000 cells.

The ends lost 5 bases at V and 13 bases at J; junction bases unmatched: 19. CDR1 MDHEN and CDR2 SYDVKM come from the germline V gene. The CDR3 extends over 15 amino acids. A note on this clone: The target antigen is unknown.

A sort by CD45RO/CCR7/CD25/CD127/CD95/CD27 yielded CD4+ naive, central memory, regulatory and stem cell-like memory cells. All sorted populations exceeded 98% purity. Regarding the study as a whole: Healthy donors had naive, central memory and Treg TCRB repertoires that appeared less similar than those seen among patients. Significant though moderate, a shortening of TCRB CDR3s appeared in all four CD4+ subsets of Type 1 diabetes patients.

Expressed TCRB transcripts were sequenced, since all the RNA that had been isolated was reverse transcribed. Method: immunoSEQ multiplex PCR; TCRdb's copy keeps in-frame clones and lacks some. The sample carries 500,000 to 850,000 clones, over 11% recorded once. Sequencing input: naive CD4+ T cells from blood. This chain uses TRBV28 with TRBJ2-5, with 7 bases that match TRBD1. This clonotype was sampled from a man aged 18 to 29 with type 1 diabetes. For the CDR3, the DNA is TGTGCCAGCAGTCCGCCGACAGGGCTATCTCCAATCTCGTACTTC. It encodes CASSPPTGLSPISYF.